This T cell receptor (beta chain) was identified in a study of graft-versus-host responses after intestinal transplantation. As for the study in general: Each recipient received anti-thymocyte globulin induction, then tacrolimus and steroids for approximately 3 years.

Using immunoSEQ multiplex PCR, the repertoire was profiled, and TCRdb retains in-frame clones only, with some absent. The sample lists 90,000 to 120,000 clones; about 90% were seen once. Study-level findings and limits: Some patients had graft-donor T cell macrochimerism. In their allografts, the ratios of graft-versus-host to host-versus-graft T cell clones were high. Peak levels of circulating GvH clones tracked with early post-transplant HvG declines.

The CDR3 is 15 amino acids. Germline assignment: CDR1 LGHNA and CDR2 YNFKEQ. V was shortened by 0 bases and J by 0 bases, with 9 bases between the two germline ends. As to this clone: Its target is unknown.

The chain joins TRBV4-2 to TRBJ2-7; no clear D. This TCR was recovered from a human donor who received an intestinal transplant. Sequences were derived from unstimulated CD4+ T cells sorted from spleen or lymph node cells, sampled before intestinal transplant. The CDR3 coding sequence is TGTGCCAGCAGCCAAGATAACTGGAGCTCCTACGAGCAGTACTTC. Translating gives CASSQDNWSSYEQYF.